This passage covers 25 T cell receptor beta chains from one sample sequenced in a study of cytomegalovirus exposure and HLA in healthy donors. PCR primers comprised 60 Vbeta and 13 Jbeta primers. Libraries were prepared by immunoSEQ multiplex PCR; TCRdb keeps only in-frame clonotypes and omits some of them. This sample yields about 160,000 clones, of which roughly 80% are seen a single time; roughly 0.69% belongs to the top ten. Input material: PBMCs. The receptors here all came from a woman aged 18 to 35 in good health and CMV-seronegative.

The chain joins TRBV4-1 to TRBJ2-1, with 8 bases that match TRBD2. Looked up from germline, CDR1 is MGHRA and CDR2 is YSYEKL. Unmatched junction bases numbered 13, after V lost 0 bases and J lost 6 bases. This CDR3 is 18 amino acids long. The CDR3 sequence: CASSQDSAVVAGSNEQFF. The CDR3 DNA is TGCGCCAGCAGCCAAGATTCGGCAGTGGTAGCGGGAAGCAATGAGCAGTTCTTC.

Here the CDR3 reads CASSSPTGVLSGANVLTF. The CDR3 nucleotides read TGTGCCAGCAGCTCACCAACAGGGGTCCTCTCTGGGGCCAACGTCCTGACTTTC. V is TRBV7-9 and J is TRBJ2-6, with TRBD1 matching over 7 bases. CDR1 SEHNR and CDR2 FQNEAQ come from the germline V gene (reference sequence). The CDR3 totals 18 residues. V shed 4 bases, J shed 0 bases, and the junction held 9 bases outside the gene matches.

The sample holds one count of this clone. The rearrangement joins TRBV15 to TRBJ2-2, with D perhaps TRBD2 (5 bases). Trimming stripped 0 bases from V and 0 bases from J, with 8 bases between. Per germline, CDR1 LNHNV and CDR2 YYDKDF (reference sequence). CDR3 size: 16 residues. CDR3 in DNA: TGTGCCACCAGCAGAGACAGCGGACCGAACACCGGGGAGCTGTTTTTT. This sequence encodes CATSRDSGPNTGELFF.

The V gene is TRBV28, the J gene TRBJ2-3, with 7 positions matching TRBD1. This CDR3 has 13 amino acids. The germline V gene has CDR1 MDHEN and CDR2 SYDVKM. After removal of 3 bases from V and 6 bases from J, the junction contained 3 bases not matched to a gene. CDR3 in amino acids: CASSLRGPDTQYF. The CDR3 DNA sequence: TGTGCCAGCAGTTTGAGGGGGCCGGATACGCAGTATTTT.

The chain uses TRBV7-2 and TRBJ2-1, with 10 bases that match TRBD2. There are 15 residues in the CDR3. Germline-derived CDR1 and CDR2 are SGHTA and FQGNSA. V shed 5 bases and J 6 bases; nucleotides not matched to a gene: 7. The CDR3 DNA follows: TGTGCCAGCAGCAAAGCGGGAGGGGGCTTCAATGAGCAGTTCTTC. Amino acids: CASSKAGGGFNEQFF.

This sequence joins TRBV6-6 and TRBJ2-7, with no clear D. The CDR3 has 15 residues. V was trimmed by 0 bases and J by 6 bases, leaving 15 bases between them. Germline-derived CDR1 and CDR2 are MNHNY and SVGAGI (reference sequence). CDR3 loop: CASSYSILVGGEQYF. The CDR3 region has the DNA TGTGCCAGCAGTTACTCGATCCTAGTCGGCGGCGAGCAGTACTTC.

The chain employs TRBV28 and TRBJ1-1; D is unresolved. This CDR3 contains 13 residues. Germline CDR1 is MDHEN and CDR2 is SYDVKM. V was shortened by 5 bases and J by 9 bases, with 16 bases between the two germline ends. As DNA, the CDR3 is TGTGCCAGCAGTCTTCCGACAACGGCTAAAGCTTTCTTT. Amino acid sequence: CASSLPTTAKAFF.

CDR3 in amino acids: CASSQTVLNEQFF. DNA for the CDR3: TGTGCCAGCAGCCAAACGGTGCTCAATGAGCAGTTCTTC. The chain has TRBV7-2 and TRBJ2-1; D remains unclear. Trimming pared 5 bases from V and 6 bases from J, leaving 11 bases between. The germline CDR1 and CDR2 sequences are SGHTA and FQGNSA. There are 13 residues in the CDR3. The complete variable domain, with remaining parts taken from reference TRBV7-2 and TRBJ2-1, reads GAGVSQSPSNKVTEKGKDVELRCDPISGHTALYWYRQSLGQGLEFLIYFQGNSAPDKSGLPSDRFSAERTGGSVSTLTIQRTQQEDSAVYLCASSQTVLNEQFFGPGTRLTVL.

The chain joins TRBV18 to TRBJ2-2, with a weak D call TRBD1 (5 bases). In germline, CDR1 is KGHSH, CDR2 LQKENI. Deletions cut 6 bases from V and 1 base from J, with 9 bases between. The CDR3 loop spans 14 amino acids. The CDR3 loop reads CASSDDRNTGELFF. In nucleotides, the CDR3 is TGTGCCAGCTCGGACGACAGGAACACCGGGGAGCTGTTTTTT.

The CDR3 coding sequence is TGTGCCAGCAGCCAAGGAGTTGTCCCCCCGCTCTATGGCTACACCTTC. Encoded protein: CASSQGVVPPLYGYTF. The rearrangement uses TRBV14 and TRBJ1-2; D remains ambiguous. Trimming shortened V by 1 base and J by 4 bases, and 16 bases separated the two germline ends. Germline values: CDR1 SGHDN, CDR2 FVKESK. The CDR3 has 16 residues.

A note on this clone: Since the CDR3 does not end with the conserved phenylalanine or tryptophan, this likely comes from a read error. The chain joins TRBV15 to TRBJ2-3; 11 bases fit TRBD2. The J segment lost 2 bases and the V segment lost 6 bases, leaving 16 bases of the junction unmatched. Looked up from germline, CDR1 is LNHNV and CDR2 is YYDKDF (reference sequence). The CDR3 is 19 amino acids. The CDR3 loop is CATSTEGPRSGRATDTQYL. The CDR3 nucleotides are TGTGCCACCAGTACCGAGGGTCCCCGTAGCGGGAGGGCCACAGATACGCAGTATCTT.

The chain uses TRBV5-6 and TRBJ2-7, with 7 bases identical to TRBD1. CDR3 length: 14 amino acids. Trimming cost V 4 bases and J 0 bases; bases outside gene matches: 4. Germline V gene sequence: CDR1 SGHDT, CDR2 YYEEEE. The CDR3 protein is CASSQWDSSYEQYF. The CDR3 coding sequence is TGTGCCAGCAGCCAATGGGACAGCTCCTACGAGCAGTACTTC.

The gene calls are TRBV19 and TRBJ1-2; D unresolved. Germline V CDR1 and CDR2: LNHDA, SQIVND (reference sequence). The CDR3 is 14 amino acids. The germline V and J ends were trimmed by 7 bases and 4 bases, with 16 bases remaining between them. The chain's CDR3 is CASTGSDLFYGYTF. The CDR3 DNA is TGTGCCAGTACTGGATCGGACTTGTTCTATGGCTACACCTTC. Drawing the rest from reference TRBV19 and TRBJ1-2, the complete variable domain is DGGITQSPKYLFRKEGQNVTLSCEQNLNHDAMYWYRQDPGQGLRLIYYSQIVNDFQKGDIAEGYSVSREKKESFPLTVTSAQKNPTAFYLCASTGSDLFYGYTFGSGTRLTVV.

The chain employs TRBV28 and TRBJ2-1, with 7 nucleotides matching TRBD2. Germline trimming cut 5 bases from V and 3 bases from J; bases unmatched to any gene: 7. In germline, CDR1 is MDHEN, CDR2 SYDVKM. There are 15 residues in the CDR3. The CDR3 loop reads CASSPGWEGYNEQFF. CDR3 nucleotides: TGTGCCAGCAGTCCCGGGTGGGAGGGCTACAATGAGCAGTTCTTC.

The V gene is TRBV15, the J gene TRBJ1-2; 11 bases are shared with TRBD1. The germline V gene encodes CDR1 LNHNV and CDR2 YYDKDF (reference sequence). The V segment lost 7 bases and the J segment 5 bases; nucleotides outside the gene matches: 6. The CDR3 is 14 residues long. The CDR3 region is CATNRGQGGYGYTF. The CDR3 DNA reads as TGTGCCACCAACCGGGGACAGGGGGGGTATGGCTACACCTTC.

This clone was counted a few times. The genes are TRBV19 and TRBJ2-3, with D possibly TRBD2 on 5 matching bases. Trimming pared 6 bases from V and 6 bases from J, leaving 10 bases between. This CDR3 region has 12 residues. Germline V gene sequence: CDR1 LNHDA, CDR2 SQIVND (reference sequence). The CDR3 sequence is CASSPGGDTQYF. The DNA for the CDR3 is TGTGCCAGTAGCCCCGGAGGTGATACGCAGTATTTT.

The rearrangement links TRBV7-9 to TRBJ1-3, with D maybe TRBD1 (5 bases). The CDR3 is made up of 16 amino acids. Per the germline V gene, CDR1 is SEHNR and CDR2 is FQNEAQ (reference sequence). V lost 2 bases, J lost 0 bases, and 11 bases lay in between. Here the CDR3 reads CASSLSQEFSGNTIYF. DNA of the CDR3: TGTGCCAGCAGCTTATCACAGGAATTCTCTGGAAACACCATATATTTT.

The chain recombines TRBV19 with TRBJ1-2; a possible D gene is TRBD1 (5 bases). Germline values: CDR1 LNHDA, CDR2 SQIVND (reference sequence). This CDR3 spans 14 amino acids. V lost 7 bases and J 4 bases, leaving 16 bases between the germline ends. The CDR3 DNA follows: TGTGCCAGTATGTTGGAGGGGATAAGCTATGGCTACACCTTC. This codes for CASMLEGISYGYTF.

This clone has just one count. V is TRBV5-1 and J is TRBJ2-5, with TRBD2 matching 11 bases. Germline trimming cut 0 bases from V and 5 bases from J; bases unmatched to any gene: 12. The CDR3 has 18 residues. CDR1 is SGHRS and CDR2 is YFSETQ in the germline V gene. The DNA for the CDR3 is TGCGCCAGCAGCTTGGTTGGGTCAACTAGCGGGAGAGGGGAGACCCAGTACTTC. It translates to CASSLVGSTSGRGETQYF.

The chain combines TRBV7-9 with TRBJ2-1, with no clear D. The CDR3 sequence is 13 residues long. Per the germline V gene, CDR1 is SEHNR and CDR2 is FQNEAQ (reference sequence). Deletions cut 5 bases from V and 0 bases from J, with 5 bases between. The CDR3 DNA is TGTGCCAGCAGCCCCCGCTCCTACAATGAGCAGTTCTTC. Translation gives CASSPRSYNEQFF. The entire variable domain, with the rest obtained from reference TRBV7-9 and TRBJ2-1, is as follows: DTGVSQNPRHKITKRGQNVTFRCDPISEHNRLYWYRQTLGQGPEFLTYFQNEAQLEKSRLLSDRFSAERPKGSFSTLEIQRTEQGDSAMYLCASSPRSYNEQFFGPGTRLTVL.

This chain connects TRBV5-6 to TRBJ2-1; 8 positions agree with TRBD2. Germline assignment: CDR1 SGHDT and CDR2 YYEEEE. The CDR3 totals 16 residues. Losses at the gene ends were 3 bases for V and 9 bases for J; bases not matched to a gene: 14. The CDR3 protein is CASSSLAGRVYGEQFF. The CDR3 DNA follows: TGTGCCAGCAGCTCCCTAGCGGGTAGGGTGTATGGTGAGCAGTTCTTC.

The chain uses TRBV10-1 and TRBJ2-7, with 7 bases lining up with TRBD1. The germline CDR1 and CDR2 sequences are WNHNN and SYGVQD (reference sequence). The CDR3 runs 14 residues. Losses at the gene ends were 0 bases for V and 5 bases for J; bases not matched to a gene: 4. Here the CDR3 reads CASSESTGLNEQYF. The CDR3 DNA reads TGCGCCAGCAGTGAGTCGACAGGGCTGAACGAGCAGTACTTC.

This chain links TRBV6-1 with TRBJ2-3; 12 bases align to TRBD2. Germline-derived CDR1 and CDR2 are MNHNS and SASEGT. CDR3 size: 16 residues. V dropped 4 bases and J dropped 5; count of bases not matched to a gene: 7. CDR3 DNA: TGTGCCAGCAGTGCCCTAGCGGGAGGGCCCGGAGATACGCAGTATTTT. Protein: CASSALAGGPGDTQYF.

This chain connects TRBV30 to TRBJ2-5, with D unclear. The ends were cut back, 5 bases at V and 1 base at J, with 8 bases in the middle. CDR3 length: 12 residues. Germline V gene sequence: CDR1 GTSNPN, CDR2 SVGIG (reference sequence). The CDR3 DNA sequence: TGTGCCTGGTCCTCCTTCCAAGAGACCCAGTACTTC. It is translated as CAWSSFQETQYF.

The gene calls are TRBV27 and TRBJ2-5, with a tentative D call TRBD2 (6 bases). The J call may be faulty, since TRBJ2-7 better matches the DNA end. This CDR3 is 14 amino acids long. CDR1 MNHEY and CDR2 SMNVEV come from the germline V gene (reference sequence). CDR3 amino acids: CASSGAGGFYEQYF. CDR3 nucleotides: TGTGCCAGCAGTGGAGCGGGCGGCTTCTACGAGCAGTACTTC.